The present TCR beta chain was sequenced within a study of blood T cell repertoires in COVID-19. Study-level information: PBMCs, B-cell-depleted T cells, or T cells were the source of the cDNA or gDNA that made up the material.

TCRdb keeps only in-frame clones here, not all; method: immunoSEQ multiplex PCR. Among about 76,000 clones, approximately 81% were seen once, and the ten largest hold 15% to 20%. V was pared by 7 bases and J by 0 bases, with 13 bases between. Germline V gene sequence: CDR1 SGHVS, CDR2 FQNEAQ. The CDR3 is 14 residues long. The sequence came from an older woman with acute or convalescent COVID-19. Specimen: peripheral blood. The rearrangement links TRBV7-8 to TRBJ2-7, with a possible D match to TRBD2 (5 bases). The CDR3: CASKLSRGSYEQYF. In DNA form, the CDR3 reads TGTGCCAGCAAGCTTAGTCGGGGCTCCTACGAGCAGTACTTC.